This TCR beta chain was captured by sequencing in a study of blood T cell repertoires in COVID-19. In the study's own analysis: Cell counts per sample came from amplifying reference gene primers. Clones were sequenced by immunoSEQ multiplex PCR, and TCRdb holds only the in-frame ones, with some missing. From that table come the V and J calls and clone size; the DNA was used to work out D and trimming. This repertoire shows almost 500,000 clones, roughly nine tenths found once; its top ten account for approximately 8.3%. V lost 4 bases and J 4 bases, leaving 25 bases between the germline ends. The germline CDR1 and CDR2 sequences are GTSNPN and SVGIG (reference sequence). The CDR3 length is 17 residues. The participants were between roughly 18 and 89 years old and came from under 25 US areas. Participants reported their clinical history, and cohort assignment relied on those reports.

The sample comprised PBMCs or T cells enriched from blood (not recorded which). The source is a woman aged 55 to 70 who had recovered from COVID-19. The rearrangement uses TRBV30 and TRBJ1-2; maybe TRBD1 (6 bases). CDR3 bases: TGTGCCTGGACCGATACAGGGTTGCTACTCAATCTCTATGGCTACACCTTC. Protein product: CAWTDTGLLLNLYGYTF.